This T cell receptor (beta chain) was profiled in a study of Graves' ophthalmopathy and Graves' hyperthyroidism. RNA transcripts were the source from which TCR beta CDR3 regions were amplified. The workflow started with a first-round RT-PCR run with HTBI primers and then moved on to a second-round multiplex PCR. TCRdb independently ran MiXCR on the multiplex PCR reads; one entry per CDR3 protein. Of about 370,000 distinct CDR3 sequences in the sample, around 20% were seen once. There are many counts of this clonotype. Sequenced input: peripheral blood. This TCR came from a woman under 30 with Graves' ophthalmopathy.

CDR3 region: CASSLGFQQAFF. CDR3 DNA: TGCGCCAGCAGCTTGGGTTTCCAGCAAGCTTTCTTT. V gene TRBV5-1 combines with J gene TRBJ1-1; D is unclear. The CDR3 runs 12 residues. Germline-derived CDR1 and CDR2 are SGHRS and YFSETQ. Between the trimmed V and J ends, which lost 0 bases and 9 bases, there was a span of 9 bases.